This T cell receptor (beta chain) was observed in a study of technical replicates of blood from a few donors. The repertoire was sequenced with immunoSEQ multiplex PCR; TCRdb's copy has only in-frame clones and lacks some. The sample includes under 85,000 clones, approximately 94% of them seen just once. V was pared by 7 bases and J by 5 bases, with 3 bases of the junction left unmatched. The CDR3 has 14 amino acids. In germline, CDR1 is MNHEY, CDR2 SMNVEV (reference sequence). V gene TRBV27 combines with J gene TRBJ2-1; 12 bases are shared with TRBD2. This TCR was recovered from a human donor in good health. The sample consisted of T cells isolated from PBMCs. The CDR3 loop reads CASTRLAGDNEQFF. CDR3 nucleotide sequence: TGTGCCAGCACCCGACTAGCGGGGGACAATGAGCAGTTCTTC.